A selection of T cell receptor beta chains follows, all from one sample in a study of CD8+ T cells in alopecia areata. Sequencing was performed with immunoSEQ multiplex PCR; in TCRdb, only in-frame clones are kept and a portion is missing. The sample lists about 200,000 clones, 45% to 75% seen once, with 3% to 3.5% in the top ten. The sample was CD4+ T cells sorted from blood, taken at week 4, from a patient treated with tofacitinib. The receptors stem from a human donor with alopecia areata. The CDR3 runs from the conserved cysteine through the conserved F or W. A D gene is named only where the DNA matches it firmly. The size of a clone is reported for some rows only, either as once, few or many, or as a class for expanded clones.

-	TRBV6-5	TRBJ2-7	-	CASSYSGVHEQYF	TGTGCCAGCAGTTACTCAGGGGTCCACGAGCAGTACTTC
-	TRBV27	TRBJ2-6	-	CASSVTGFGANVLTF	TGTGCCAGCAGCGTAACAGGGTTCGGGGCCAACGTCCTGACTTTC
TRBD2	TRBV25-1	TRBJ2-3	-	CASSEWRAGADTQYF	TGTGCCAGCAGTGAATGGAGGGCGGGGGCAGATACGCAGTATTTT
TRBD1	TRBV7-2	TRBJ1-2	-	CASSLERGRNYGYTF	TGTGCCAGCAGCTTAGAGAGGGGGCGCAACTATGGCTACACCTTC
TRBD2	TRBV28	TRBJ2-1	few	CASQKGLAGSREQFF	TGTGCCAGTCAAAAGGGACTAGCGGGGAGTAGGGAACAGTTCTTC
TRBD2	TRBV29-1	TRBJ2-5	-	CSVAVAGAETQYF	TGCAGCGTCGCCGTAGCGGGGGCAGAGACCCAGTACTTC
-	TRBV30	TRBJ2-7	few	CAWSRGNEQYF	TGTGCCTGGAGTCGGGGGAACGAGCAGTACTTC
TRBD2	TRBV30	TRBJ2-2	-	CAWSVLSGGNTGELFF	TGTGCCTGGAGTGTCTTGAGCGGGGGGAACACCGGGGAGCTGTTTTTT
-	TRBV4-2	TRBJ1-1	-	CASSQEGGGEAFF	TGTGCCAGCAGCCAAGAGGGGGGCGGTGAAGCTTTCTTT
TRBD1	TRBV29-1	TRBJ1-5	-	CSVEEGQGGTQHF	TGCAGCGTTGAAGAGGGACAGGGAGGGACCCAGCATTTT
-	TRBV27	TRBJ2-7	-	CASSPQATYEQYF	TGTGCCAGCAGTCCACAGGCGACCTACGAGCAGTACTTC
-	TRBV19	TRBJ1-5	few	CASSIVAAGNQPQHF	TGTGCCAGTAGTATAGTGGCGGCCGGCAATCAGCCCCAGCATTTT
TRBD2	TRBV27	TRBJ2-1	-	CASSFRLAGDNEQFF	TGTGCCAGCAGTTTTAGGCTAGCGGGGGACAATGAGCAGTTCTTC
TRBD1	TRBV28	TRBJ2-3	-	CASSSPGGQTDTQYF	TGTGCCAGCAGTTCCCCAGGGGGCCAGACAGATACGCAGTATTTT
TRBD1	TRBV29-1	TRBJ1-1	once	CSVHRGTEAFF	TGCAGCGTCCACAGGGGTACTGAAGCTTTCTTT
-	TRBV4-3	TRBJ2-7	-	CASSQDRAGWQYF	TGCGCCAGCAGCCAAGATCGGGCGGGTTGGCAGTACTTC
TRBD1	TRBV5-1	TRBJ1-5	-	CASSVTGGQPQHF	TGCGCCAGCAGCGTTACAGGGGGACAGCCCCAGCATTTT
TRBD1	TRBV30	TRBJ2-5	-	CAWDRGQAETQYF	TGTGCCTGGGACAGGGGGCAGGCAGAGACCCAGTACTTC
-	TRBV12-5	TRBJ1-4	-	CASGVDGTNEKLFF	TGTGCTAGTGGAGTGGACGGCACTAATGAAAAACTGTTTTTT
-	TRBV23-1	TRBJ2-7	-	CASSQSIEVKLREQYF	TGCGCCAGCAGTCAATCGATAGAGGTCAAGTTACGAGAGCAGTACTTC
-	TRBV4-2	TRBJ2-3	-	CASSQDPPGLRFTDTQYF	TGTGCCAGCAGCCAAGATCCACCGGGCCTTCGTTTCACAGATACGCAGTATTTT
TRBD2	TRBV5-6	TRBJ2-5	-	CATRALRTSGRETQYF	TGTGCCACCCGGGCCCTTCGGACTAGCGGGAGAGAGACCCAGTACTTC
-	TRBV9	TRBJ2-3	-	CASSVQQGSGDTQYF	TGTGCCAGCAGCGTCCAACAGGGATCTGGAGATACGCAGTATTTT
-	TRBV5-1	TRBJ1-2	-	CASSLKGQGRSGYTF	TGCGCCAGCAGCCTTAAAGGGCAGGGAAGAAGTGGCTACACCTTC
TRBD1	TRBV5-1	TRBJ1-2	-	CASSLDGQAGYTF	TGCGCCAGCAGCTTGGACGGACAGGCCGGCTACACCTTC
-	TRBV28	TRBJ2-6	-	CASSRLGGAGANVLTF	TGTGCCAGCAGCCGCCTCGGGGGCGCTGGGGCCAACGTCCTGACTTTC
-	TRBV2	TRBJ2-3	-	CASSELGFGTDTQYF	TGTGCCAGCAGTGAGTTAGGTTTTGGCACAGATACGCAGTATTTT
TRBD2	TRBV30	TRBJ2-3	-	CAWSVGGDYPSSTDTQYF	TGTGCCTGGAGTGTAGGTGGGGACTATCCCTCTAGCACAGATACGCAGTATTTT
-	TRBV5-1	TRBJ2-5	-	CASSSRGGEETQYF	TGCGCCAGCAGCTCCCGAGGAGGGGAAGAGACCCAGTACTTC
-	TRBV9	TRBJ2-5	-	CASSGGGPAETQYF	TGTGCCAGCAGCGGGGGCGGGCCCGCGGAGACCCAGTACTTC
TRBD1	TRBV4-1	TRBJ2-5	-	CASSRGPDRWKETQYF	TGCGCCAGCAGCCGAGGACCGGACAGGTGGAAAGAGACCCAGTACTTC
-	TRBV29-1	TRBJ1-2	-	CSVRTLLTNGYTF	TGCAGCGTGAGGACATTACTAACTAATGGCTACACCTTC
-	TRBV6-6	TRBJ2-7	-	CASSETDSYEQYF	TGTGCCAGCAGCGAAACGGACAGCTACGAGCAGTACTTC
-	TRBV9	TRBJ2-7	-	CASSVGSSSYEQYF	TGTGCCAGCAGCGTAGGTAGCAGTTCCTACGAGCAGTACTTC
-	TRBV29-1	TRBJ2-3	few	CSGQSSTDTQYF	TGCAGCGGCCAGAGTAGTACAGATACGCAGTATTTT
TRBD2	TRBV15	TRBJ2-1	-	CATSRVTSGYNEQFF	TGTGCCACCAGCAGAGTCACTAGCGGATACAATGAGCAGTTCTTC
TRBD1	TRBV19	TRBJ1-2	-	CASSTAGTVYYGYTF	TGTGCCAGTAGTACCGCCGGGACAGTCTACTATGGCTACACCTTC
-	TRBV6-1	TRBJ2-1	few	CASTLLGESYNEQFF	TGTGCCAGCACCCTTTTGGGGGAATCCTACAATGAGCAGTTCTTC
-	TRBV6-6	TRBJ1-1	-	CASTANTEAFF	TGTGCCAGCACCGCGAACACTGAAGCTTTCTTT
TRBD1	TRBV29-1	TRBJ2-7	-	CSVEVRTGLEQYF	TGCAGCGTTGAAGTTCGGACAGGGCTCGAGCAGTACTTC
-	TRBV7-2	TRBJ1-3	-	CASSPSFWGATGNTIYF	TGTGCCAGCAGCCCCAGCTTTTGGGGGGCGACTGGAAACACCATATATTTT
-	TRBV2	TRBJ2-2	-	CASLGRLNTGELFF	TGTGCCAGCCTCGGCAGGCTGAACACCGGGGAGCTGTTTTTT
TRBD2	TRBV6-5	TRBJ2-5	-	CASSSRTSGSGETQYF	TGTGCCAGCAGTTCCCGGACTAGCGGGAGCGGGGAGACCCAGTACTTC
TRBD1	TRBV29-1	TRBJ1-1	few	CSVHTGGNTEAFF	TGCAGCGTACATACAGGGGGAAACACTGAAGCTTTCTTT
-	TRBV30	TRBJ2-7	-	CAWSGRRDYEQYF	TGTGCCTGGAGTGGCCGCCGGGACTACGAGCAGTACTTC
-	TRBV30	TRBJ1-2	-	CAWSVQVAHYTF	TGTGCCTGGAGTGTACAAGTGGCTCACTACACCTTC
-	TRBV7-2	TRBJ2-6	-	CALSMGPGANVLTF	TGTGCCTTGTCAATGGGGCCTGGGGCCAACGTCCTGACTTTC
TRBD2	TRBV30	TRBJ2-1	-	CAGVAGSYEQFF	TGTGCCGGGGTAGCGGGGAGTTATGAGCAGTTCTTC
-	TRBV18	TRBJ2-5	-	CASSLRQQETQYF	TGTGCCAGCTCACTGAGACAGCAAGAGACCCAGTACTTC
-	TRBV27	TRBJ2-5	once	CASSPQPGRETQYF	TGTGCCAGCAGTCCCCAACCGGGGCGGGAGACCCAGTACTTC
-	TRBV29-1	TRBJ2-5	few	CSVEGQGFVETQYF	TGCAGCGTTGAGGGGCAGGGGTTTGTGGAGACCCAGTACTTC
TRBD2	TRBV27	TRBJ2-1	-	CASARIYAGAYNEQFF	TGTGCCAGCGCCCGTATCTATGCGGGGGCCTACAATGAGCAGTTCTTC
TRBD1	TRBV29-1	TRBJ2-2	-	CSADRGPPGELFF	TGCAGCGCAGACAGGGGCCCCCCCGGGGAGCTGTTTTTT
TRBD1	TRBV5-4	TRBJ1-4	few	CASTQTGQKNEKLFF	TGTGCCAGCACCCAGACGGGACAGAAGAATGAAAAACTGTTTTTT
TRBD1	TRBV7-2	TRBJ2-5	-	CASSPGDRVGETQYF	TGTGCCAGCAGCCCGGGGGACAGGGTGGGAGAGACCCAGTACTTC